These 20 T cell receptor beta chains were all obtained from the same sample, sequenced in a study of OX40 agonist ivuxolimab in advanced cancers. The method behind the library was the immunoSEQ multiplex PCR assay. TCRdb provides this immuneACCESS table in a form limited to in-frame rearrangements. Some clones are lacking; in checked studies, under half of them reflect an unresolved V gene, and why the rest are absent is not known. The sample contains 43,000 or so clones, about 90% of them found a single time. The ten most abundant clones make up around 30% of the sample. The sequencing here drew on CD4+ or CD8+ T cells sorted from blood, taken in a trial of the OX40 agonist ivuxolimab. The receptors originated from an adult with an advanced solid tumor such as melanoma, head and neck, liver or kidney cancer.

V usage is TRBV13 and J usage is TRBJ2-5; weak D call: TRBD2 (7 bases). The V and J ends lost 5 bases and 2 bases respectively, with 15 bases between them. This CDR3 is 15 amino acids long. Germline CDR1 PRHDT, CDR2 FYEKMQ (reference sequence). The CDR3 region is CASSPVGGRQETQYF. The CDR3 coding sequence is TGTGCCAGCAGCCCAGTCGGGGGGCGGCAAGAGACCCAGTACTTC.

The chain uses TRBV9 and TRBJ2-3; maybe TRBD2 (6 bases). CDR1 is SGDLS and CDR2 is YYNGEE in the germline V gene. Trimming pared 4 bases from V and 2 bases from J, leaving 11 bases between. The CDR3 contains 14 residues. CDR3 nucleotide sequence: TGTGCCAGCAGCCCGGGACTCAACACAGATACGCAGTATTTT. As protein: CASSPGLNTDTQYF.

This sequence joins TRBV7-9 and TRBJ1-1; perhaps TRBD1 as D (5 bases). This CDR3 is 14 amino acids long. CDR1 and CDR2 from the germline V gene are SEHNR and FQNEAQ (reference sequence). V was cut by 5 bases and J by 1 base, with 11 bases left in between. This CDR3 is CASSPGHSNTEAFF. CDR3 sequence (DNA): TGTGCCAGCAGCCCCGGACACTCGAACACTGAAGCTTTCTTT.

The V and J genes are TRBV19 and TRBJ2-5; D is unresolved. Between the trimmed V and J ends, which lost 3 bases and 3 bases, there was a span of 5 bases. The germline V gene has CDR1 LNHDA and CDR2 SQIVND (reference sequence). The CDR3 runs to 12 residues. CDR3 bases: TGTGCCAGTAGTATGATAGAAGAGACCCAGTACTTC. Translated: CASSMIEETQYF. The full variable domain, its missing parts supplied by reference TRBV19 and TRBJ2-5, is DGGITQSPKYLFRKEGQNVTLSCEQNLNHDAMYWYRQDPGQGLRLIYYSQIVNDFQKGDIAEGYSVSREKKESFPLTVTSAQKNPTAFYLCASSMIEETQYFGPGTRLLVL.

The chain carries TRBV5-1 and TRBJ1-2; 7 bases fit TRBD1. V shed 3 bases, J shed 4 bases, and the junction held 6 bases outside the gene matches. The CDR3 has 14 residues. CDR1 is SGHRS, CDR2 YFSETQ, per germline. In DNA form, the CDR3 reads TGCGCCAGCAGCTCCGGGACAGCCACCTATGGCTACACCTTC. It codes for CASSSGTATYGYTF.

The chain carries TRBV29-1 and TRBJ2-1; no reliable D call. The CDR3 totals 14 residues. V lost 4 bases and J 5 bases, leaving 15 bases between the germline ends. Germline V lookup: CDR1 SQVTM, CDR2 ANQGSEA. The CDR3 nucleotides are TGCAGCGTTGGGATATTACAGATAAACAATGAGCAGTTCTTC. It specifies CSVGILQINNEQFF.

The V and J genes are TRBV6-1 and TRBJ2-1; 7 nucleotides align to TRBD2. The CDR3 runs to 12 residues. Losses at the gene ends were 7 bases for V and 9 bases for J; bases not matched to a gene: 6. Germline CDR1 and CDR2: MNHNS and SASEGT. Written as DNA, the CDR3 is TGTGCCAGCACGGGGGAGGGTGGTGAGCAGTTCTTC. This gives the protein CASTGEGGEQFF.

Only one count was recorded for this clone. V and J are TRBV5-4 and TRBJ1-5, with D tentatively TRBD1 (6 bases). Germline lookup yields CDR1 SGHNT and CDR2 YYREEE (reference sequence). V was shortened by 2 bases and J by 4 bases, with 10 bases between the two germline ends. The CDR3 covers 14 residues. The CDR3 protein is CASSLGGQNQPQHF. As DNA, the CDR3 is TGTGCCAGCAGCTTAGGGGGGCAGAATCAGCCCCAGCATTTT.

The chain is built from TRBV6-5 and TRBJ2-5; D tentatively fits TRBD1 or TRBD2 (6 bases each). With 6 bases removed from V and 5 bases from J, the gap between germline ends came to 13 bases. The length of the CDR3 is 13 residues. Germline V gene lookup returns CDR1 MNHEY and CDR2 SVGAGI. CDR3 sequence: CASRTGAGETQYF. CDR3 bases: TGTGCCAGCAGGACGGGGGCCGGGGAGACCCAGTACTTC.

The chain uses TRBV19 and TRBJ2-1, with 12 nucleotides matching TRBD2. CDR1 and CDR2 (germline): LNHDA, SQIVND (reference sequence). The trim removed 2 bases at V and 9 bases at J, leaving 5 bases unmatched. There are 15 residues in the CDR3. CDR3 DNA: TGTGCCAGTAGTATAATCCTAGCGGGAGGGCCTGAGCAGTTCTTC. Translation gives CASSIILAGGPEQFF.

The chain has TRBV2 and TRBJ2-7; 7 nucleotides line up with TRBD1. CDR3 length equals 13 residues. Germline V gives CDR1 SNHLY, CDR2 FYNNEI. With 7 bases clipped from V and 4 bases from J, the junction kept 7 bases outside the gene matches. CDR3 in DNA: TGTGCCAGCAAACGGGCCAGGGGGTACGAGCAGTACTTC. Its protein is CASKRARGYEQYF.

The genes are TRBV19 and TRBJ2-2, with 7 nucleotides matching TRBD1. Germline assignment: CDR1 LNHDA and CDR2 SQIVND (reference sequence). The CDR3 contains 15 residues. With 5 bases clipped from V and 3 bases from J, the junction kept 6 bases outside the gene matches. The CDR3 coding sequence is TGTGCCAGTAGTTTAGGGGACAGCTACACCGGGGAGCTGTTTTTT. Encoded protein: CASSLGDSYTGELFF.

This clone was detected only once. This chain's CDR3 is CASSISGVTYEQYF. CDR3 bases: TGTGCCAGCAGCATAAGCGGGGTCACCTACGAGCAGTACTTC. The chain uses TRBV11-2 and TRBJ2-7; 7 nucleotides line up with TRBD2. Trimming at V came to 5 bases and at J to 2 bases, leaving 6 bases not matched to a gene. From germline, CDR1 is SGHAT and CDR2 FQNNGV. This CDR3 region has 14 residues.

V gene TRBV5-4 combines with J gene TRBJ1-2; D is perhaps TRBD1 (5 bases). This CDR3 contains 14 residues. Trimming cost V 4 bases and J 2 bases, with 12 bases left between them. In germline, CDR1 is SGHNT, CDR2 YYREEE (reference sequence). This CDR3 is CASSPGTSNYGYTF. Written as DNA, the CDR3 is TGTGCCAGCAGCCCAGGGACTTCGAACTATGGCTACACCTTC.

In nucleotides, the CDR3 is TGTGCCAGCAGTTCTACTAGCGGGCTTTACAATGAGCAGTTCTTC. It codes for CASSSTSGLYNEQFF. The rearrangement uses TRBV27 and TRBJ2-1, with 9 bases identical to TRBD2. V trimming: 4 bases; J trimming: 4 bases; junction bases outside the gene matches: 5. The germline CDR1 and CDR2 sequences are MNHEY and SMNVEV (reference sequence). The CDR3 spans 15 residues.

This clone showed up just a few times. The rearrangement uses TRBV7-3 and TRBJ2-1; a possible D gene is TRBD1 (6 bases). The CDR3 covers 15 residues. Trimming left V 4 bases short and J 7 bases short, with 17 bases between. CDR1 SGHTA and CDR2 FQGTGA come from the germline V gene. CDR3 DNA: TGTGCCAGCAGCTCAGAAGCAGGGGTTAGTAATGAGCAGTTCTTC. Protein: CASSSEAGVSNEQFF.

The rearrangement links TRBV5-4 to TRBJ1-1; D unresolved. V lost 2 bases to trimming and J lost 1 base, with 6 bases between them. Germline assignment: CDR1 SGHNT and CDR2 YYREEE (reference sequence). The CDR3 consists of 13 residues. The CDR3 DNA is TGTGCCAGCAGCTTCGGACGGAACACTGAAGCTTTCTTT. This codes for CASSFGRNTEAFF.

This chain uses TRBV2 with TRBJ2-7; no definite D call. Germline-derived CDR1 and CDR2 are SNHLY and FYNNEI. CDR3 length equals 13 residues. Trimming took off 5 bases at V and 0 bases at J, with 8 bases between the two ends. CDR3 in amino acids: CASSPPASYEQYF. CDR3 DNA: TGTGCCAGCAGTCCCCCGGCCTCCTACGAGCAGTACTTC.

This chain uses TRBV10-2 with TRBJ2-5; D possibly matches TRBD1 or TRBD2 (6 bases each). V was trimmed by 4 bases and J by 3 bases, leaving 18 bases between them. This CDR3 contains 16 residues. Germline V gene data show CDR1 as WSHSY and CDR2 as SAAADI. CDR3 sequence reads: CASSALRGTGEETQYF. The CDR3 bases are TGCGCCAGCAGTGCCCTCAGGGGTACGGGGGAAGAGACCCAGTACTTC.

The CDR3 spells CASSSGGSSGANVLTF. The CDR3 DNA follows: TGTGCCAGCAGCTCAGGGGGAAGCTCTGGGGCCAACGTCCTGACTTTC. The V and J genes are TRBV7-3 and TRBJ2-6, with 7 bases lining up with TRBD1. The length of the CDR3 is 16 residues. Trimming took 4 bases from V and 0 from J; bases not matched to a gene: 3. Looked up from germline, CDR1 is SGHTA and CDR2 is FQGTGA.